This T cell receptor (beta chain) was recovered during a study of cytomegalovirus exposure and HLA in healthy donors. General study points: A later analysis, which compared TCR beta chains of equal frequency, found the HLA-associated ones more clonally expanded. Cytomegalovirus-associated TCR beta chains were listed, numbering 150 to 200. Excluded: some indistinguishable V segments such as TRBV6-2 and TRBV6-3.

A word on this clone: Antigen unknown.

The V and J ends lost 3 bases and 5 bases respectively, with 8 bases between them. Germline CDR1 reads SGHRS; CDR2 reads YFSETQ. The CDR3 sequence is 13 residues long. PCR employed 60 Vbeta and 13 Jbeta primers. The table came from immunoSEQ multiplex PCR; TCRdb's copy has only in-frame clones and leaves some out. The data hold approximately 190,000 clones, with 82% observed a single time. All the people who gave samples were healthy bone marrow donors. The rearrangement uses TRBV5-1 and TRBJ2-2; no clear D. The TCR originated in a young woman in good health and CMV-seronegative. Sequenced material: PBMCs. CDR3 sequence: CASSSLQTGELFF. The CDR3 DNA sequence: TGCGCCAGCAGCTCGCTACAGACCGGGGAGCTGTTTTTT.